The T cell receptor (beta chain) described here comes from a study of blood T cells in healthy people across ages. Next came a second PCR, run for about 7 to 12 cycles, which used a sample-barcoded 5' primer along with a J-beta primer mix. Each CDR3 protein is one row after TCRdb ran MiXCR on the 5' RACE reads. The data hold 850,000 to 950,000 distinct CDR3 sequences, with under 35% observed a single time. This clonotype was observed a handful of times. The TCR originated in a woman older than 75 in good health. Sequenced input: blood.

The CDR3: CASSPMQGPSSGANVLTF. The CDR3 region has the DNA TGTGCCAGCTCACCAATGCAGGGACCGAGCTCTGGGGCCAACGTCCTGACTTTC. The chain employs TRBV18 and TRBJ2-6; D is perhaps TRBD1 or TRBD2 (5 bases each). The CDR3 loop spans 18 amino acids. Trimming removed 2 bases from V and 0 bases from J, with 14 bases in between. The germline V gene has CDR1 KGHSH and CDR2 LQKENI.